One and the same sample provided the 10 T cell receptor beta chains below, sequenced in a study of type 1 regulatory T cells. Each CDR3 protein is one row after TCRdb ran MiXCR on the reads. Of 90,000 to 100,000 distinct CDR3 sequences in the sample, 30% to 35% are singletons; the top ten hold roughly 2.2%. The sample taken for sequencing was CD4+ T cells, either the whole sample or a sorted fraction (not recorded which). These TCRs come from a human donor in good health.

J is TRBJ1-1 and V is TRBV10-1, with 9 bases lining up with TRBD1. V dropped 4 bases and J dropped 10; count of bases not matched to a gene: 10. Germline V gene sequence: CDR1 WNHNN, CDR2 SYGVQD (reference sequence). The CDR3 has 14 amino acids. Written as DNA, the CDR3 is TGCGCCAGCAGTGGGGTACAGGGGGCGTTTCGAGCTTTCTTT. It translates to CASSGVQGAFRAFF.

This chain connects TRBV14 to TRBJ2-3, with a possible D match to TRBD2 (6 bases). The V and J ends lost 4 bases and 2 bases respectively, with 13 bases between them. Germline V CDR1 and CDR2: SGHDN, FVKESK. The length of the CDR3 is 15 residues. The CDR3 DNA follows: TGTGCCAGCAGCCGAACTCGGGACTTCACAGATACGCAGTATTTT. Translating gives CASSRTRDFTDTQYF.

V is TRBV5-1 and J is TRBJ2-1; D ambiguous. This CDR3 spans 14 amino acids. CDR1 SGHRS and CDR2 YFSETQ come from the germline V gene. Deletions cut 2 bases from V and 6 bases from J, with 12 bases between. In DNA form, the CDR3 reads TGCGCCAGCAGCTTAGGCATAATGGGCAATGAGCAGTTCTTC. This sequence encodes CASSLGIMGNEQFF.

This clonotype was seen a handful of times. The V and J genes are TRBV20-1 and TRBJ1-4; D unresolved. Germline V gives CDR1 DFQATT, CDR2 SNEGSKA (reference sequence). Trimming took off 3 bases at V and 6 bases at J, with 8 bases between the two ends. The CDR3 runs 12 residues. CDR3 amino acids: CSAREEYEKLFF. The CDR3 DNA follows: TGCAGTGCTAGGGAAGAGTATGAAAAACTGTTTTTT.

The V gene is TRBV19, the J gene TRBJ2-7; 7 bases are shared with TRBD1. The CDR3 is made up of 12 amino acids. Germline V lookup: CDR1 LNHDA, CDR2 SQIVND (reference sequence). V dropped 5 bases and J dropped 4; count of bases not matched to a gene: 2. CDR3 nucleotide sequence: TGTGCCAGTAGTGACAGGGAGTACGAGCAGTACTTC. Translated, it gives CASSDREYEQYF.

The CDR3 region has the DNA TGTGCCAGCAGCTTGGATGGGACAGGGTACGAGCAGTACTTC. Its protein product is CASSLDGTGYEQYF. This chain uses TRBV5-4 with TRBJ2-7; TRBD1 agrees at 9 bases. Germline trimming cut 0 bases from V and 4 bases from J; bases unmatched to any gene: 2. The CDR3 sequence is 14 residues long. CDR1 is SGHNT and CDR2 is YYREEE in the germline V gene (reference sequence). The complete variable domain, with remaining parts taken from reference TRBV5-4 and TRBJ2-7, reads ETGVTQSPTHLIKTRGQQVTLRCSSQSGHNTVSWYQQALGQGPQFIFQYYREEENGRGNFPPRFSGLQFPNYSSELNVNALELDDSALYLCASSLDGTGYEQYFGPGTRLTVT.

The sample holds a few counts of this clonotype. V is TRBV6-2 or TRBV6-3 and J is TRBJ2-5; D is unresolved. Looked up from germline, CDR1 is MNHEY and CDR2 is SVGEGT. Trimming left V 6 bases short and J 1 base short, with 12 bases between. The CDR3 is made up of 14 amino acids. The DNA for the CDR3 is TGTGCCAGCAGCTCGAGCCGCGGCCAAGAGACCCAGTACTTC. Its translation: CASSSSRGQETQYF.

This clonotype was counted only a few times. The chain links TRBV7-9 to TRBJ2-5; the D gene is possibly TRBD1 (6 bases). Germline V gene sequence: CDR1 SEHNR, CDR2 FQNEAQ (reference sequence). The germline V and J ends were trimmed by 5 bases and 1 base, with 11 bases remaining between them. The length of the CDR3 is 14 residues. CDR3 residues: CASSPRTVQETQYF. CDR3 in DNA: TGTGCCAGCAGCCCGAGGACAGTCCAAGAGACCCAGTACTTC.

The rearrangement uses TRBV19 and TRBJ2-1, with D maybe TRBD2 (7 bases). This CDR3 region has 16 residues. CDR1 is LNHDA, CDR2 SQIVND, per germline (reference sequence). With 7 bases removed from V and 2 bases from J, the gap between germline ends came to 18 bases. CDR3 DNA sequence: TGTGCCAGTACCCCGTTGGGGGGGGCTACCTACAATGAGCAGTTCTTC. Translated, it gives CASTPLGGATYNEQFF. Based on the CDR3 plus reference TRBV19 and TRBJ2-1, the full variable domain is DGGITQSPKYLFRKEGQNVTLSCEQNLNHDAMYWYRQDPGQGLRLIYYSQIVNDFQKGDIAEGYSVSREKKESFPLTVTSAQKNPTAFYLCASTPLGGATYNEQFFGPGTRLTVL.

This clonotype was observed a handful of times. The chain uses TRBV29-1 and TRBJ1-2; a possible D gene is TRBD1 (6 bases). Per germline, CDR1 SQVTM and CDR2 ANQGSEA. This CDR3 has 15 residues. Trimming took 0 bases from V and 2 from J, leaving 13 bases between them. The CDR3 spells CSVEDRQEENYGYTF. For the CDR3, the DNA is TGCAGCGTTGAAGATCGACAGGAAGAGAACTATGGCTACACCTTC. Together with reference TRBV29-1 and TRBJ1-2, the CDR3 gives the full variable domain: SAVISQKPSRDICQRGTSLTIQCQVDSQVTMMFWYRQQPGQSLTLIATANQGSEATYESGFVIDKFPISRPNLTFSTLTVSNMSPEDSSIYLCSVEDRQEENYGYTFGSGTRLTVV.